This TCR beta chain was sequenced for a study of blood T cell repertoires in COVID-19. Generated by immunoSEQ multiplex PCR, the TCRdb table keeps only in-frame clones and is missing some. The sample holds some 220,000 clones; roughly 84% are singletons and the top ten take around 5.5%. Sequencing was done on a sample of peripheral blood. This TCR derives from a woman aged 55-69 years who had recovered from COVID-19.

CDR3 nucleotides: TGTGCCAGCAGCTCTCCCCCGAACACTGAAGCTTTCTTT. Translation: CASSSPPNTEAFF. V usage is TRBV3-1 (or the pseudogene TRBV3-2) and J usage is TRBJ1-1; no reliable D call. Trimming took 5 bases from V and 1 from J, leaving 8 bases between them. CDR1 is LGHDT, CDR2 YNNKEL, per germline (reference sequence). This CDR3 has 13 amino acids.